The 15 T cell receptor beta chains reported below all come from one sample, sequenced in a study of T-cell memory formation after mild COVID-19. TCRdb called the 5' RACE reads again in MiXCR, with one record for every CDR3 protein. This table holds 120,000 to 150,000 distinct CDR3 sequences, 14% found once. Sequencing used PBMCs or a T cell subset sorted from them (not recorded which). The receptors derive from an adult woman who had mild COVID-19 (a few samples of this study predate the infection). Cell type and time point are not known.

The rearrangement joins TRBV12-3 or TRBV12-4 to TRBJ2-7, with D perhaps matching TRBD1 (6 bases). V was trimmed by 3 bases and J by 7 bases, leaving 13 bases between them. CDR3 length: 13 residues. The CDR3 region is CASSFCRGGEQYF. DNA for the CDR3: TGTGCCAGCAGTTTTTGCAGGGGCGGAGAGCAGTACTTC.

There are a few counts of this clonotype. The rearrangement uses TRBV7-9 and TRBJ2-7, with a weak D call TRBD2 (6 bases). V was clipped by 1 base and J by 5 bases, with 9 bases between them. This CDR3 contains 13 residues. CDR1 SEHNR and CDR2 FQNEAQ come from the germline V gene (reference sequence). CDR3 amino acids: CASSLEAGNEQYF. CDR3 coding DNA: TGTGCCAGCAGCTTAGAGGCGGGGAACGAGCAGTACTTC.

This rearrangement joins TRBV5-6 to TRBJ2-3; 13 bases match TRBD2. The CDR3 runs 16 residues. The V segment lost 4 bases and the J segment 6 bases; nucleotides outside the gene matches: 8. Per the germline V gene, CDR1 is SGHDT and CDR2 is YYEEEE. The CDR3 protein is CASSLGTSGKGDTQYF. The CDR3 DNA reads as TGTGCCAGCAGCCTCGGGACTAGCGGGAAGGGGGATACGCAGTATTTT. The full variable domain, with the rest looked up from reference TRBV5-6 and TRBJ2-3, is DAGVTQSPTHLIKTRGQQVTLRCSPKSGHDTVSWYQQALGQGPQFIFQYYEEEERQRGNFPDRFSGHQFPNYSSELNVNALLLGDSALYLCASSLGTSGKGDTQYFGPGTRLTVL.

This clonotype was seen only a few times. The chain links TRBV11-3 to TRBJ2-7; 11 bases fit TRBD2. The CDR3 loop spans 16 amino acids. V trimming: 1 base; J trimming: 1 base; junction bases outside the gene matches: 3. Looked up from germline, CDR1 is SGHNT and CDR2 is YENEEA. In nucleotides, the CDR3 is TGTGCCAGCAGCTTAGGACTAGCGGGAATGTCCTACGAGCAGTACTTC. Amino acid sequence: CASSLGLAGMSYEQYF.

This clonotype was observed a handful of times. This chain links TRBV7-9 with TRBJ2-3; 10 bases map to TRBD1. V was clipped by 8 bases and J by 3 bases; unmatched bases: 5. Germline CDR1 reads SEHNR; CDR2 reads FQNEAQ (reference sequence). The CDR3 extends over 14 amino acids. The CDR3 spells CASDRTGGTDTQYF. In DNA form, the CDR3 reads TGTGCCAGCGACAGGACAGGGGGAACAGATACGCAGTATTTT.

This clonotype occurred a few times. The gene calls are TRBV12-3 or TRBV12-4 and TRBJ2-7; D gene unclear. Trimming pared 1 base from V and 3 bases from J, leaving 13 bases between. The CDR3 has 15 residues. The CDR3: CASSLGDGPYYEQYF. In DNA form, the CDR3 reads TGTGCCAGCAGTTTAGGAGACGGCCCCTACTACGAGCAGTACTTC.

This CDR3 is CSVEGRGPLRYEQYF. CDR3 DNA sequence: TGCAGCGTTGAAGGGAGGGGACCACTTCGCTACGAGCAGTACTTC. The V gene is TRBV29-1, the J gene TRBJ2-7; perhaps TRBD2 as D (6 bases). CDR3 length: 15 amino acids. V was clipped by 1 base and J by 3 bases, with 16 bases between them. Germline-derived CDR1 and CDR2 are SQVTM and ANQGSEA.

The chain couples TRBV7-8 to TRBJ1-5, with 9 bases identical to TRBD1. The CDR3 spans 15 residues. V shed 1 base and J 3 bases; nucleotides not matched to a gene: 1. In germline, CDR1 is SGHVS, CDR2 FQNEAQ. CDR3 coding DNA: TGTGCCAGCAGCTTAGGACAGGGGGACAATCAGCCCCAGCATTTT. This encodes CASSLGQGDNQPQHF.

In this sample, this clonotype turned up a few times. The V call is TRBV6-2 or TRBV6-3, the J call TRBJ1-2, with a weak D call TRBD1 (6 bases). The CDR3 length is 13 residues. CDR1 and CDR2 (germline): MNHEY, SVGEGT. V lost 2 bases and J 6 bases, leaving 10 bases between the germline ends. The DNA for the CDR3 is TGTGCCAGCAGTTACCCGAGGGGGAATGGCTACACCTTC. Encoded protein: CASSYPRGNGYTF.

The chain recombines TRBV15 with TRBJ2-5, with 7 bases matching TRBD2. The CDR3 contains 14 residues. Germline assignment: CDR1 LNHNV and CDR2 YYDKDF (reference sequence). The J segment lost 0 bases and the V segment lost 5 bases, leaving 3 bases of the junction unmatched. CDR3 protein: CATSALADQETQYF. In DNA, the CDR3 is TGTGCCACCAGCGCCCTAGCGGACCAAGAGACCCAGTACTTC.

This chain uses TRBV30 with TRBJ2-7, with D perhaps matching TRBD1 or TRBD2 (5 bases each). The CDR3 loop spans 13 amino acids. The germline V gene has CDR1 GTSNPN and CDR2 SVGIG (reference sequence). Trimming cost V 4 bases and J 2 bases, with 12 bases left between them. CDR3 in amino acids: CAWKWQGPYEQYF. The CDR3 region has the DNA TGTGCCTGGAAATGGCAGGGACCCTACGAGCAGTACTTC.

The table lists this clonotype with a few counts. This rearrangement joins TRBV27 to TRBJ2-7, with TRBD2 as a possible D gene (6 bases). The CDR3 loop spans 16 amino acids. CDR1 and CDR2 (germline): MNHEY, SMNVEV (reference sequence). Trimming left V 6 bases short and J 4 bases short, with 22 bases between. DNA for the CDR3: TGTGCCAGCAGCCCCTTCGGAGGGGCCCCACTTTACGAGCAGTACTTC. Its protein product is CASSPFGGAPLYEQYF.

The chain is built from TRBV27 and TRBJ2-1, with TRBD2 matching over 7 bases. Losses at the gene ends were 5 bases for V and 5 bases for J; bases not matched to a gene: 3. Germline V CDR1 and CDR2: MNHEY, SMNVEV (reference sequence). The CDR3 runs 13 residues. The CDR3 coding sequence is TGTGCCAGCAGTAGTCTAGCGGACAATGAGCAGTTCTTC. Its protein is CASSSLADNEQFF.

This clonotype was detected only a few times. The chain joins TRBV30 to TRBJ1-5; D gene uncertain. Germline CDR1 is GTSNPN and CDR2 is SVGIG (reference sequence). V was cut by 0 bases and J by 3 bases, with 9 bases left in between. The CDR3 covers 14 residues. DNA for the CDR3: TGTGCCTGGAGTGTACTGGCCAACAATCAGCCCCAGCATTTT. Encoded protein: CAWSVLANNQPQHF.

Only a few counts were recorded for this clonotype. The CDR3 here is CASSDGDSADTQYF. The CDR3, as DNA: TGTGCCAGCAGTGACGGGGATTCGGCAGATACGCAGTATTTT. The J gene is TRBJ2-3, the V gene TRBV6-4; no clear D gene. The V end lost 2 bases, the J end lost 4 bases, and 10 bases lay between the germline ends. The germline gives CDR1 MRHNA, CDR2 SNTAGT. CDR3 size: 14 residues.